This T cell receptor beta chain appears in the sequencing data of a study of T cell responses to AZD1222 COVID-19 vaccine. General study results and limits: Most donors were white British and more were female, and clonal diversity was possibly underestimated. Vaccine-related CD4 TCRs covered spike, predominating at 160-218 and 743-854.

Clones were sequenced by immunoSEQ multiplex PCR, and TCRdb holds only the in-frame ones, with some missing. The sample has about 140,000 clones, 90% seen once; the top ten hold roughly 3.1%. The CDR3 covers 13 residues. Germline assignment: CDR1 KGHDR and CDR2 SFDVKD. The germline V and J ends were trimmed by 8 bases and 6 bases, with 13 bases remaining between them. Comment on this clone: The antigen is undetermined.

Sample: peripheral blood, taken on day 0 of AZD1222 vaccination. The J gene is TRBJ2-1, the V gene TRBV24-1; D could derive from TRBD1 or TRBD2 (5 bases each). This TCR was recovered from an adult in good health. The CDR3 coding sequence is TGTGCCACCACCCCATCGAGGGGCAATGAGCAGTTCTTC. This translates into CATTPSRGNEQFF.